The 10 T cell receptor beta chains below come from one sample, sequenced in a study of control samples from healthy donors and cancer patients (dated by TCRdb to the early 2020s). Libraries came from the immunoSEQ multiplex PCR assay. TCRdb carries this immuneACCESS record with in-frame sequences only. Its versions omit some clonotypes, under half of them owing to an unresolved V gene in the studies checked, with the rest unexplained. The sample profile shows approximately 50,000 clones; about 90% of them were found once. Around 15% of the sample is in the top ten clones. The sample was PBMCs. The receptors shown here come from a man aged 60 to 75 with head and neck cancer.

This chain links TRBV7-9 with TRBJ2-3, with TRBD2 as a possible D gene (6 bases). CDR1 and CDR2 from the germline V gene are SEHNR and FQNEAQ (reference sequence). The CDR3 sequence is 18 residues long. The V end was cut by 0 bases, the J end by 3 bases, with 19 bases between. The CDR3 sequence: CASSLANLLASRTDTQYF. The CDR3 nucleotides are TGTGCCAGCAGCTTAGCGAACCTACTAGCTTCGAGGACAGATACGCAGTATTTT.

The V call is TRBV19, the J call TRBJ1-1, with D perhaps TRBD1 (5 bases). Trimming cost V 3 bases and J 3 bases, with 11 bases left between them. In germline, CDR1 is LNHDA, CDR2 SQIVND (reference sequence). The CDR3 runs to 14 residues. CDR3 sequence reads: CASSIGHGDTEAFF. CDR3 DNA sequence: TGTGCCAGTAGTATCGGACACGGGGACACTGAAGCTTTCTTT.

The V and J genes are TRBV6-6 and TRBJ2-5; TRBD1 matches at 9 bases. Germline loops: CDR1 MNHNY, CDR2 SVGAGI (reference sequence). With V trimmed by 6 bases and J by 7 bases, 12 bases remained unmatched. The CDR3 length is 15 residues. CDR3 sequence (DNA): TGTGCCAGCAGCACAGGGGGCGGGTACGGGGGGACCCAGTACTTC. This encodes CASSTGGGYGGTQYF.

This clone was seen only a few times. V and J are TRBV4-2 and TRBJ2-5; 9 bases match TRBD1. The CDR3 is 16 amino acids. Trimming cost V 1 base and J 4 bases; bases outside gene matches: 7. In germline, CDR1 is LGHNA, CDR2 YNFKEQ. CDR3 loop: CASSQGAQGAVETQYF. The CDR3 nucleotides read TGTGCCAGCAGCCAAGGGGCACAGGGGGCGGTAGAGACCCAGTACTTC.

This chain connects TRBV6-2 or TRBV6-3 to TRBJ1-5, with TRBD1 identical over 8 bases. The CDR3 runs 17 residues. J lost 4 bases, V lost 0 bases, and 8 bases had no gene match. The germline gives CDR1 MNHEY, CDR2 SVGEGT. The CDR3 spells CASSYSPHRGSNQPQHF. As DNA, the CDR3 is TGTGCCAGCAGTTACTCGCCGCACAGGGGGAGTAATCAGCCCCAGCATTTT.

The V call is TRBV5-6, the J call TRBJ2-6; 8 positions match TRBD1. Germline assignment: CDR1 SGHDT and CDR2 YYEEEE. CDR3 length equals 18 residues. After removal of 1 base from V and 0 bases from J, the junction contained 6 bases not matched to a gene. In nucleotides, the CDR3 is TGTGCCAGCAGCTTGAGCAGGGGGCGGTTCTCTGGGGCCAACGTCCTGACTTTC. Amino acid sequence: CASSLSRGRFSGANVLTF.

V is TRBV5-6 and J is TRBJ2-7; D is unclear. Germline V gene lookup returns CDR1 SGHDT and CDR2 YYEEEE. CDR3 length equals 13 residues. Between the trimmed V and J ends, which lost 0 bases and 3 bases, there was a span of 7 bases. The CDR3 is CASSLDSYYEQYF. The CDR3 nucleotides read TGTGCCAGCAGCTTGGACAGCTACTACGAGCAGTACTTC.

The chain employs TRBV9 and TRBJ2-1, with 8 bases that match TRBD2. Germline loops: CDR1 SGDLS, CDR2 YYNGEE. This CDR3 is 18 amino acids long. The junction had 17 bases not matched to a gene; V was cut back by 4 bases and J by 5 bases. The CDR3 nucleotides read TGTGCCAGCAGCCCCCCCGATCCAGAGCGGGAGATTCACAATGAGCAGTTCTTC. This sequence encodes CASSPPDPEREIHNEQFF.

The chain employs TRBV7-9 and TRBJ2-3, with TRBD2 matching 14 bases. V lost 4 bases and J lost 1; bases outside the gene matches: 7. Looked up from germline, CDR1 is SEHNR and CDR2 is FQNEAQ (reference sequence). The CDR3 loop spans 18 amino acids. The CDR3 nucleotides read TGTGCCAGCAGCTCCGGGACTAGCGGGAGTTTCGGCACAGATACGCAGTATTTT. It specifies CASSSGTSGSFGTDTQYF.

The chain combines TRBV29-1 with TRBJ2-7; D not resolved. The length of the CDR3 is 11 residues. V lost 3 bases, J lost 2 bases, and 5 bases lay in between. Looked up from germline, CDR1 is SQVTM and CDR2 is ANQGSEA. The CDR3 sequence is CSVESAYEQYF. The CDR3 DNA reads as TGCAGCGTTGAGTCGGCCTACGAGCAGTACTTC.